The 28 T cell receptor beta chains below all came from one sample that was sequenced in a study of spatial heterogeneity in lung cancer. TCRdb redid the calling of the 5' RACE reads with MiXCR, one entry per CDR3 protein. The repertoire includes 2,600 or so distinct CDR3 sequences, around half of them detected once, and 9.5% to 10% sits in the top ten. Indicated time point: blood at routine non-recurrence follow-up after resection. This specimen consisted of PBMCs, obtained at follow-up. These receptor sequences come from a female donor with early-stage non-small cell lung cancer.

This clonotype has a single count. As an off-target read in a library built for alpha chains, this beta chain has a frequency of little significance. V usage is TRBV11-2 and J usage is TRBJ2-1; maybe TRBD1 (7 bases). Germline CDR1 is SGHAT and CDR2 is FQNNGV. CDR3 length: 15 amino acids. V was clipped by 6 bases and J by 10 bases, with 22 bases between them. The CDR3 bases are TGTGCCAGCAGGGAAAGGAGGGGGCGCTTCGGCGAGCAGTTCTTC. The encoded protein is CASRERRGRFGEQFF.

In its sample, this clonotype was seen once. This beta chain turned up in a library designed for alpha chains; as an off-target read, its abundance says little. The rearrangement links TRBV12-3 or TRBV12-4 to TRBJ2-5, with 7 bases matching TRBD2. The junction had 11 bases not matched to a gene; V was cut back by 6 bases and J by 7 bases. This CDR3 spans 14 amino acids. The DNA of the CDR3 is TGTGCCAGCAGCCTTCAGACTAGCCCAGGGACCCAGTACTTC. Residues: CASSLQTSPGTQYF.

As concerns this clonotype: This beta chain came through as a stray read in a library set up for alpha chains, and its size says little. This chain links TRBV23-1 with TRBJ2-5; D gene ambiguous. TRBV23-1 is assigned to the ORF class and has an uncertain function. With 3 bases removed from V and 4 bases from J, the gap between germline ends came to 9 bases. There are 13 residues in the CDR3. As DNA, the CDR3 is TGCGCCAGCAGTCAGGTTTACTCAGAGACCCAGTACTTC. Its protein is CASSQVYSETQYF.

In this sample, this clonotype turned up once. This beta chain was picked up by a library intended for alpha chains and is off target, so its count carries little meaning. J is TRBJ2-4 and V is TRBV12-3 or TRBV12-4; 14 bases map to TRBD2. The J segment lost 12 bases and the V segment lost 6 bases, leaving 7 bases of the junction unmatched. The length of the CDR3 is 14 residues. The CDR3, as DNA: TGTGCCAGCAGCCTGACTAGCGGGGGGGCGAATCAGTACTTC. It yields the protein CASSLTSGGANQYF.

As to this clonotype: This beta chain turned up in a library designed for alpha chains; as an off-target read, its abundance says little. The chain is built from TRBV12-5 and TRBJ2-1; D is ambiguous. The CDR3 consists of 11 residues. Deletions cut 0 bases from V and 10 bases from J, with 4 bases between. Germline V gene sequence: CDR1 LGHNT, CDR2 FRNRAP. CDR3 in amino acids: CASGLVTEQFF. The CDR3 DNA reads as TGTGCTAGTGGTTTGGTTACAGAGCAGTTCTTC.

With respect to this clonotype: Because this beta chain is a stray read in a library intended to capture alpha chains, its abundance should not be given much weight. The J gene is TRBJ2-5, the V gene TRBV20-1, with TRBD1 matching 9 bases. Germline V gene data show CDR1 as DFQATT and CDR2 as SNEGSKA (reference sequence). The CDR3 has 16 amino acids. V dropped 2 bases and J dropped 2; count of bases not matched to a gene: 9. CDR3 in amino acids: CSARPRTGEGQETQYF. Written as DNA, the CDR3 is TGCAGTGCTAGACCCCGGACAGGGGAGGGACAAGAGACCCAGTACTTC.

Worth noting for this clonotype: This beta chain is a stray sequence in a library constructed for alpha chains; its clone size is not meaningful. V is TRBV11-1 and J is TRBJ2-7, with 8 bases aligning to TRBD1. J lost 6 bases, V lost 5 bases, and 12 bases had no gene match. CDR1 and CDR2 from the germline V gene are SGHAT and FQDESV (reference sequence). This CDR3 comprises 15 residues. The DNA for the CDR3 is TGTGCCAGCAGCGCAGGGGGCCGGGGTCTCTCCGAGCAGTACTTC. Encoded protein: CASSAGGRGLSEQYF.

This clonotype was detected a few times. This beta chain was picked up by a library intended for alpha chains and is off target, so its count carries little meaning. This sequence joins TRBV29-1 and TRBJ2-1; no clear D. CDR3 length: 11 amino acids. CDR1 is SQVTM, CDR2 ANQGSEA, per germline. Trimming took 5 bases from V and 9 from J, leaving 11 bases between them. CDR3 bases: TGCAGCGTTCAATGGGTCGGTGAGCAGTTCTTC. Amino acids: CSVQWVGEQFF.

For this clonotype: The size of this beta chain means little, since it is a stray read in a library made for alpha chains. The chain joins TRBV27 to TRBJ2-7; D is uncertain. The CDR3 length is 9 residues. V gave up 7 bases and J gave up 7 bases, with 5 bases separating them. CDR1 MNHEY and CDR2 SMNVEV come from the germline V gene (reference sequence). As DNA, the CDR3 is TGTGCCAGCAAACCAGAGCAGTACTTC. Its translation is CASKPEQYF.

This clonotype showed up just a few times. This beta chain is off target for a library built for alpha chains, so its abundance means little. The genes are TRBV10-3 and TRBJ2-1; TRBD2 might be the D (5 bases). The CDR3 runs 13 residues. CDR1 ENHRY and CDR2 SYGVKD come from the germline V gene. V shed 1 base and J shed 8 bases, with 9 bases lying between them. In DNA form, the CDR3 reads TGTGCCATCAGTGAGTTAATGGGAGATGAGCAGTTCTTC. Translation gives CAISELMGDEQFF.

As to this clonotype: This beta chain was picked up by a library intended for alpha chains and is off target, so its count carries little meaning. The rearrangement uses TRBV18 and TRBJ2-2, with D perhaps matching TRBD2 (6 bases). Trimming cost V 6 bases and J 1 base, with 12 bases left between them. CDR3 length: 15 amino acids. Per germline, CDR1 KGHSH and CDR2 LQKENI. The CDR3 DNA is TGTGCCAGCTCCCCAGGGACTTTGAACACCGGGGAGCTGTTTTTT. Amino acid sequence: CASSPGTLNTGELFF.

As to this clonotype: With the library built for alpha chains, this beta chain is off target and its frequency is not meaningful. The chain carries TRBV5-4 and TRBJ2-1; D is ambiguous. The CDR3 is made up of 16 amino acids. Trimming stripped 5 bases from V and 2 bases from J, with 17 bases between. From germline, CDR1 is SGHNT and CDR2 YYREEE (reference sequence). DNA for the CDR3: TGTGCCAGCAGTCCTCAAGCAGGACCCGCCTACAATGAGCAGTTCTTC. It codes for CASSPQAGPAYNEQFF.

About this clonotype itself: Because the library targeted alpha chains, this beta chain is an off-target read whose size means little. The J gene is TRBJ1-2, the V gene TRBV12-3 or TRBV12-4; tentatively, D is TRBD1 (6 bases). Trimming stripped 6 bases from V and 0 bases from J, with 14 bases between. The CDR3 consists of 15 residues. The chain's CDR3 is CASRPRQASNYGYTF. CDR3 DNA: TGTGCCAGCAGGCCAAGACAGGCCTCTAACTATGGCTACACCTTC.

As concerns this clonotype: The size of this beta chain means little, since it is a stray read in a library made for alpha chains. This chain connects TRBV21-1 to TRBJ1-2. TRBV21-1 is a pseudogene segment. CDR3 length: 13 amino acids. CDR3 DNA sequence: TGTGCCAGCAGCGTCGACGGATGCTATGGCTACACCTTC. Translation: CASSVDGCYGYTF.

This clonotype was observed a handful of times. Being off target in a library aimed at alpha chains, this beta chain has a size of little meaning. This sequence joins TRBV20-1 and TRBJ2-3; D might be TRBD2 (7 bases). Germline loops: CDR1 DFQATT, CDR2 SNEGSKA (reference sequence). This CDR3 is 14 amino acids long. V was trimmed by 3 bases and J by 2 bases, leaving 12 bases between them. The CDR3 region has the DNA TGCAGTGCTAGGCGGGGGCCGCCCACAGATACGCAGTATTTT. Translation gives CSARRGPPTDTQYF.

Worth noting for this clonotype: Because the library targeted alpha chains, this beta chain is an off-target read whose size means little. The V call is TRBV7-9, the J call TRBJ1-2; a weak D match, TRBD1 (5 bases). Germline V gene sequence: CDR1 SEHNR, CDR2 FQNEAQ (reference sequence). With 6 bases removed from V and 2 bases from J, the gap between germline ends came to 19 bases. The CDR3 has 16 amino acids. CDR3 bases: TGTGCCAGCAGGACAAACTCCAGGGTCAAAAACTATGGCTACACCTTC. Amino acids: CASRTNSRVKNYGYTF.

This clonotype was detected only a few times. Because this beta chain is a stray read in a library intended to capture alpha chains, its abundance should not be given much weight. The chain links TRBV30 to TRBJ2-5, with 9 nucleotides matching TRBD1. Germline V gene sequence: CDR1 GTSNPN, CDR2 SVGIG (reference sequence). The CDR3 is 15 amino acids. The V segment lost 5 bases and the J segment 0 bases; nucleotides outside the gene matches: 7. CDR3 coding DNA: TGTGCCTGGGGCGGACAGGGGTTCGACCAAGAGACCCAGTACTTC. It yields the protein CAWGGQGFDQETQYF. Looking up the rest from reference TRBV30 and TRBJ2-5 gives the full variable domain: SQTIHQWPATLVQPVGSPLSLECTVEGTSNPNLYWYRQAAGRGLQLLFYSVGIGQISSEVPQNLSASRPQDRQFILSSKKLLLSDSGFYLCAWGGQGFDQETQYFGPGTRLLVL.

A word on this clonotype: This beta chain represents an off-target read in a library built for alpha chains; its size is of limited meaning. The genes are TRBV5-1 and TRBJ2-1; 8 bases map to TRBD2. V was clipped by 0 bases and J by 9 bases; unmatched bases: 8. Germline CDR1 is SGHRS and CDR2 is YFSETQ. This CDR3 comprises 15 residues. The CDR3 spells CASSLASGSTGEQFF. CDR3 nucleotides: TGCGCCAGCAGCTTGGCGAGCGGGAGTACCGGTGAGCAGTTCTTC. The full variable domain, its missing parts supplied by reference TRBV5-1 and TRBJ2-1, is KAGVTQTPRYLIKTRGQQVTLSCSPISGHRSVSWYQQTPGQGLQFLFEYFSETQRNKGNFPGRFSGRQFSNSRSEMNVSTLELGDSALYLCASSLASGSTGEQFFGPGTRLTVL.

A remark on this clonotype: Because the library targeted alpha chains, this beta chain is an off-target read whose size means little. This chain joins TRBV14 and TRBJ2-7; D ambiguous. The CDR3 sequence is 13 residues long. Germline lookup yields CDR1 SGHDN and CDR2 FVKESK. V lost 3 bases and J lost 2, with 8 bases in between. The CDR3 DNA is TGTGCCAGCAGCCAGGGTGAAGCCTACGAGCAGTACTTC. Translation gives CASSQGEAYEQYF.

This clonotype came up once. With the library built for alpha chains, this beta chain is off target and its frequency is not meaningful. The chain carries TRBV20-1 and TRBJ2-1, with D possibly being TRBD1 (6 bases). CDR3 length equals 15 residues. CDR1 DFQATT and CDR2 SNEGSKA come from the germline V gene (reference sequence). V dropped 4 bases and J dropped 0 bases, with 13 bases sitting between them. The CDR3 nucleotides read TGCAGTGCTACCCCCGGACAGCGCTCCTACAATGAGCAGTTCTTC. This gives the protein CSATPGQRSYNEQFF.

In regard to this clonotype: This beta chain represents an off-target read in a library built for alpha chains; its size is of limited meaning. The chain uses TRBV7-9 and TRBJ2-5; 9 nucleotides match TRBD1. Losses at the gene ends were 3 bases for V and 1 base for J; bases not matched to a gene: 6. There are 16 residues in the CDR3. Germline V gene sequence: CDR1 SEHNR, CDR2 FQNEAQ (reference sequence). CDR3 residues: CASSFETGGTQETQYF. In DNA, the CDR3 is TGTGCCAGCAGCTTTGAGACAGGGGGGACCCAAGAGACCCAGTACTTC.

This clonotype was recorded a few times. Found in a library prepared for alpha chains, this beta chain is an off-target read, and its abundance has little meaning. The V and J genes are TRBV7-3 and TRBJ2-3; possibly TRBD2 for D (5 bases). Germline CDR1 is SGHTA and CDR2 is FQGTGA. V lost 5 bases, J lost 0 bases, and 9 bases lay in between. The CDR3 extends over 14 amino acids. DNA of the CDR3: TGTGCCAGCAGCCCATCGGGGAGCACAGATACGCAGTATTTT. Its protein is CASSPSGSTDTQYF.

To note about this clonotype: Because this beta chain is a stray read in a library intended to capture alpha chains, its abundance should not be given much weight. The V call is TRBV3-1, the J call TRBJ2-1; no clear D gene. V was clipped by 4 bases and J by 6 bases, with 19 bases between them. The CDR3 extends over 16 amino acids. CDR1 and CDR2 (germline): LGHDT, YNNKEL (reference sequence). The CDR3 coding sequence is TGTGCCAGCAGCCCCTCCTTTATCAGTATCGGCAATGAGCAGTTCTTC. It specifies CASSPSFISIGNEQFF.

This clonotype was seen only a few times. An end of the junction differs from the germline gene, which may be a read error. As an off-target read in a library built for alpha chains, this beta chain has a frequency of little significance. V is TRBV7-7 and J is TRBJ2-7; D may correspond to TRBD1 or TRBD2 (7 bases each). Per the germline V gene, CDR1 is SSHAT and CDR2 is FNYEAQ (reference sequence). This CDR3 has 15 residues. The CDR3 sequence: CASSPGAGGGYEQYF. CDR3 coding DNA: TGTGCTAGCAGCCCCGGGGCAGGGGGGGGCTACGAGCAGTACTTC.

As to this clonotype: This beta chain was picked up by a library intended for alpha chains and is off target, so its count carries little meaning. The CDR3 DNA sequence: TGTGCCAGCAGTTCGACAGGGAGAGGCTACACCTTC. It yields the protein CASSSTGRGYTF. V usage is TRBV12-3 or TRBV12-4 and J usage is TRBJ1-2, with TRBD1 matching 7 bases. The V gene end was trimmed by 4 bases and the J gene end by 8 bases; junction bases not matched to a gene: 4. The CDR3 spans 12 residues.

Worth noting for this clonotype: As an off-target read in a library built for alpha chains, this beta chain has a frequency of little significance. The chain is built from TRBV19 and TRBJ2-5; 9 bases line up with TRBD1. The CDR3 is 17 amino acids. Germline lookup yields CDR1 LNHDA and CDR2 SQIVND (reference sequence). Trimming took 4 bases from V and 2 from J; bases not matched to a gene: 11. CDR3 sequence reads: CASSTGAPGQGQETQYF. CDR3 coding DNA: TGTGCCAGTAGTACCGGGGCTCCGGGACAGGGACAAGAGACCCAGTACTTC.

This clonotype was seen more than once but under ten times. The library was designed around alpha chains, so this beta chain is a stray read whose abundance carries little weight. The chain joins TRBV7-9 to TRBJ2-1; the D gene is possibly TRBD2 (6 bases). This CDR3 region has 13 residues. Trimming cost V 11 bases and J 0 bases, with 11 bases left between them. Germline V gene data show CDR1 as SEHNR and CDR2 as FQNEAQ (reference sequence). In DNA, the CDR3 is TGTGCCTTGGAGGGGAGCTCCTACAATGAGCAGTTCTTC. It translates to CALEGSSYNEQFF.

A note on this clonotype: Being off target in a library aimed at alpha chains, this beta chain has a size of little meaning. The CDR3 DNA follows: TGTGCCATCAGTGAGGAGCGGGGGGGCGCCGGGGAGCTGTTTTTT. The encoded protein is CAISEERGGAGELFF. The V and J genes are TRBV10-3 and TRBJ2-2; 10 bases map to TRBD2. CDR3 length equals 15 residues. Germline-derived CDR1 and CDR2 are ENHRY and SYGVKD. Trimming took 2 bases from V and 6 from J; bases not matched to a gene: 3.